The rows below give T cell receptor beta chains drawn from one sample of a study of control samples from healthy donors and cancer patients. Clones were read by immunoSEQ multiplex PCR, and TCRdb kept only the in-frame ones, dropping some. The table shows around 120,000 clones, with approximately 88% occurring only once. Sequenced: blood. The receptors were sampled from a man in his forties in good health. Both conserved end residues are part of each CDR3. D genes are given only for firm matches. Size values are once, few and many counts, or a class for expanded clones, and some rows have none.

V,D,size,length,J,CDR3,DNA
TRBV11-3,.,.,13,TRBJ1-1,CASSLWPRQEDFF,TGTGCCAGCAGCTTATGGCCGAGACAGGAAGATTTCTTT
TRBV9,.,.,15,TRBJ1-4,CASSETGRRNEKLFF,TGTGCCAGCAGCGAGACGGGACGGCGTAATGAAAAACTGTTTTTT
TRBV24-1,.,.,14,TRBJ1-4,CATSLQGTNEKLFF,TGTGCCACCAGTTTACAGGGAACTAATGAAAAACTGTTTTTT
TRBV18,TRBD1,.,17,TRBJ2-1,CASSPRLGQGVGNEQFF,TGTGCCAGCTCACCGCGTTTAGGACAGGGGGTAGGCAATGAGCAGTTCTTC
TRBV21-1,.,.,16,TRBJ1-6,CASSKTVRFYNSPLHF,TGTGCCAGCAGCAAAACGGTTCGTTTCTATAATTCACCCCTCCACTTT
TRBV29-1,TRBD1,.,16,TRBJ1-1,CSVEGQTGRLNTEAFF,TGCAGCGTTGAAGGCCAGACAGGGAGGTTGAACACTGAAGCTTTCTTT
TRBV5-1,.,.,13,TRBJ1-1,CASSDTVNTEAFF,TGCGCCAGCAGTGACACAGTGAACACTGAAGCTTTCTTT
TRBV7-2,.,few,14,TRBJ1-5,CASSLVGGNQPQHF,TGTGCCAGCAGCTTAGTGGGGGGCAATCAGCCCCAGCATTTT
TRBV5-3,TRBD2,.,19,TRBJ2-7,CARSAGTSGGSHPKYEQYF,TGTGCCAGAAGCGCCGGGACTAGCGGGGGGAGCCACCCGAAGTATGAGCAGTACTTC
TRBV27,.,.,17,TRBJ2-1,CASSLSRGVSTYNEQFF,TGTGCCAGCAGTTTATCGAGAGGGGTCTCAACCTACAATGAGCAGTTCTTC
TRBV4-1,TRBD1,once,16,TRBJ2-1,CASSQKWDRVGNEQFF,TGCGCCAGCAGCCAAAAGTGGGACAGGGTGGGGAATGAGCAGTTCTTC
TRBV30,.,.,16,TRBJ1-1,CAWSPKRASGGTEAFF,TGTGCCTGGAGTCCCAAACGGGCGAGTGGGGGCACTGAAGCTTTCTTT
TRBV10-3,.,.,13,TRBJ1-1,CANTTDWDTEAFF,TGTGCCAACACGACAGATTGGGACACTGAAGCTTTCTTT
TRBV25-1,.,.,13,TRBJ1-2,CASSVGRDYGYTF,TGTGCCAGCAGTGTTGGGCGCGACTATGGCTACACCTTC
TRBV11-3,TRBD1,.,17,TRBJ2-3,CASTPGTGGPGTDTQYF,TGTGCCAGCACCCCGGGGACAGGGGGCCCGGGCACAGATACGCAGTATTTT
TRBV29-1,.,.,12,TRBJ2-1,CSVMTSFSEQFF,TGCAGCGTAATGACTAGTTTTAGTGAGCAGTTCTTC
TRBV2,.,.,15,TRBJ1-4,CAGAGLGSTNEKLFF,TGTGCCGGGGCTGGATTGGGCTCAACTAATGAAAAACTGTTTTTT
TRBV5-1,.,once,11,TRBJ1-2,CASNSDYGYTF,TGCGCCAGCAACAGCGACTATGGCTACACCTTC
TRBV5-1,TRBD1,.,14,TRBJ2-7,CASSLGQGANEQYF,TGCGCCAGCAGCTTGGGACAGGGGGCAAACGAGCAGTACTTC
TRBV4-3,.,.,13,TRBJ1-5,CASSLRQNQPQHF,TGCGCCAGCAGTCTGAGACAGAATCAGCCCCAGCATTTT
TRBV20-1,TRBD2,.,16,TRBJ2-1,CSASALAGGLYNEQFF,TGCAGTGCTAGTGCTCTAGCGGGGGGACTCTACAATGAGCAGTTCTTC
TRBV6-6,TRBD1,.,16,TRBJ1-3,CASSRGQGFSGNTIYF,TGTGCCAGCAGCCGAGGACAGGGTTTCTCTGGAAACACCATATATTTT
TRBV4-3,.,.,16,TRBJ2-3,CASSQDKSAGPDTQYF,TGCGCCAGCAGCCAAGATAAAAGCGCTGGCCCAGATACGCAGTATTTT
TRBV23-1,TRBD1,few,14,TRBJ1-5,CASSPRTGGQPQHF,TGCGCCAGCAGTCCCCGGACAGGGGGCCAGCCCCAGCATTTT